This T cell receptor (beta chain) was found in a study of shared clonotypes between healthy human individuals. The assay used deep level. Repertoires were generated with immunoSEQ multiplex PCR, while TCRdb's copy carries only in-frame clones and drops some. Among 1.4 million to 1.5 million clones, around 95% were seen once, and the ten largest hold about 1%. Points from the study as a whole: A generally larger estimated richness was seen in naive subsets than in memory subsets. Unshared clonotypes carried lower generation probabilities than those common to all four donors.

Comments on this clone: The antigen is undetermined. Within the sample, other DNA sequences also encode this same CDR3.

V was pared by 1 base and J by 0 bases, with 8 bases between. Germline V gene sequence: CDR1 SGHRS, CDR2 YFSETQ. The CDR3 is 15 amino acids. The sequenced material came from naive CD4+ T cells sorted from blood. Subset indicated: CD45RA+ positively selected. The sequence came from a man aged 30 to 39 in good health. The gene calls are TRBV5-1 and TRBJ2-1; D possibly corresponds to TRBD1 (5 bases). CDR3 residues: CASSLRGSSYNEQFF. CDR3 in DNA: TGCGCCAGCAGCTTGAGGGGCAGCTCCTACAATGAGCAGTTCTTC.